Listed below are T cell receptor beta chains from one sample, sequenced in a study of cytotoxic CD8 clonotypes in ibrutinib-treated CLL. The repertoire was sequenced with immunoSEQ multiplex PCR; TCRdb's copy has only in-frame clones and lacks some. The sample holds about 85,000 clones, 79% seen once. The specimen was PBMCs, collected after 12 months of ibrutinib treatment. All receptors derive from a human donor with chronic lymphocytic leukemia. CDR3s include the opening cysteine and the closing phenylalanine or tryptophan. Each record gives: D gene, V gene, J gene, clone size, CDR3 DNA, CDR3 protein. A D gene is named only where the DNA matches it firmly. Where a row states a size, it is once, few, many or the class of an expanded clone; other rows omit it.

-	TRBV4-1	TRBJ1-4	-	TGCGCCAGCAGCCAAGATCGGGGAACTAATGAAAAACTGTTTTTT	CASSQDRGTNEKLFF
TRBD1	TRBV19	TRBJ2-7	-	TGTGCCAGTAGTTCGGGACAGCCCGGGCTGGGGGAGCAGTACTTC	CASSSGQPGLGEQYF
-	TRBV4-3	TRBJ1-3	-	TGCGCCAGCAGCCAAGACCCTCCCGCGGGAGGGCCCTCTGGAAACACCATATATTTT	CASSQDPPAGGPSGNTIYF
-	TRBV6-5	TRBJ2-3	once	TGTGCCAGCAGTTACCTTGGGGGCCCCGCAGATACGCAGTATTTT	CASSYLGGPADTQYF
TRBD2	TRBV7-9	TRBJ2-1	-	TGTGCCAGCAGCCGGACTAGCGGCATTTACAATGAGCAGTTCTTC	CASSRTSGIYNEQFF
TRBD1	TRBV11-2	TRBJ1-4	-	TGTGCCAGCAGCCCCGGACAGGGGGGGAATGAAAAACTGTTTTTT	CASSPGQGGNEKLFF
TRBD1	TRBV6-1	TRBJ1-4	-	TGTGCCAGCAGTCGCCAACAGGGGAGTCGGGAAAAACTGTTTTTT	CASSRQQGSREKLFF
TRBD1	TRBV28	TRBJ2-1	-	TGTGCCAGCAGCCAAACAGGGGGCTTATCCTACAATGAGCAGTTCTTC	CASSQTGGLSYNEQFF
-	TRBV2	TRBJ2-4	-	TGTGCCAGCAGACGGGGAGAGGGCGACATTCAGTACTTC	CASRRGEGDIQYF
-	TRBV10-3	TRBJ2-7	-	TGTGCCACCCTCCCTCGAGTGGCCTCCTACGAGCAGTACTTC	CATLPRVASYEQYF
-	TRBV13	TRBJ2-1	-	TGTGCCAGCAGCCCCACGCTTGGCAGGTGGGATGAGCAGTTCTTC	CASSPTLGRWDEQFF
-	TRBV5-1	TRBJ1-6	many	TGCGCCAGCAGCCCTGGCGGACAGTCAGATTCACCCCTCCACTTT	CASSPGGQSDSPLHF
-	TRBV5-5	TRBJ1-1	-	TGTGCCACCCTAGACACTGAAGCTTTCTTT	CATLDTEAFF
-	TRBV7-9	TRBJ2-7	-	TGTGCCAGCACCCCTAGCTACGAGCAGTACTTC	CASTPSYEQYF
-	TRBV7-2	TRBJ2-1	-	TGTGCCAGCAGCTTAGCGGGGGAGGATGTGCAGTTCTTC	CASSLAGEDVQFF
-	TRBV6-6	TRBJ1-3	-	TGTGCCAGCAGCAGACAGCCCGGTGGAAACACCATATATTTT	CASSRQPGGNTIYF
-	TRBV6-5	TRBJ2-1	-	TGTGCCAGCAGTTACCGATTGGACTCCCCTGAGCAGTTCTTC	CASSYRLDSPEQFF
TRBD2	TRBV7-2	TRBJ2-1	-	TGTGCCAGCAGCCCGACTAGCGGGAGTCCCGATGAGCAGTTCTTC	CASSPTSGSPDEQFF
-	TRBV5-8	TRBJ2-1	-	TGTGCCAGCACCCCCCGGGTCAATGAGCAGTTCTTC	CASTPRVNEQFF
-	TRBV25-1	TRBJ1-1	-	TGTGCCAGCAGTGAATTTATTGGGACTGAAGCTTTCTTT	CASSEFIGTEAFF
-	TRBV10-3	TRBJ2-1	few	TGTGCCATCAGCAGGACCACCTACAATGAGCAGTTCTTC	CAISRTTYNEQFF
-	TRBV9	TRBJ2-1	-	TGTGCCAGCAGCGTAGGGGTGAGGGTCAATGAGCAGTTCTTC	CASSVGVRVNEQFF
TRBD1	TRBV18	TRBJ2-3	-	TGTGCCAGCTCAACGGGACAGGGGGCCAGCACAGATACGCAGTATTTT	CASSTGQGASTDTQYF
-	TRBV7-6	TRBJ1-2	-	TGTGCCAGCAGTCAAGGGGAGGTGGTAGGGGGCTACACCTTC	CASSQGEVVGGYTF
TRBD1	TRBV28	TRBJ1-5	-	TGTGCCAGCCAGACAGGGGATCAGCCCCAGCATTTT	CASQTGDQPQHF
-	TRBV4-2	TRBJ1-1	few	TGTGCCAGCAGCCAAGAGGGGGGAAACACTGAAGCTTTCTTT	CASSQEGGNTEAFF
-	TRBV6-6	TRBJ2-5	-	TGTGCCAGCACCGATGATGAGACCCAGTACTTC	CASTDDETQYF
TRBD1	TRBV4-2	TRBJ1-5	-	TGTGCCAGCAGCCAAGTTTTCCAGGGGGTGGGTCAGCCCCAGCATTTT	CASSQVFQGVGQPQHF
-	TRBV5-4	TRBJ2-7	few	TGTGCCAGCAGCTTGGGTGGGGTCGGTAATCTCGAGCAGTACTTC	CASSLGGVGNLEQYF
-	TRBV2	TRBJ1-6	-	TGTGCCGGCGGTCCGGGTTCACCCCTCCACTTT	CAGGPGSPLHF
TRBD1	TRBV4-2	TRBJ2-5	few	TGTGCCAGCAGCAGCGGGACAGGGAGAGGGGAGACCCAGTACTTC	CASSSGTGRGETQYF
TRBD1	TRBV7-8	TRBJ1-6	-	TGTGCCAGCAGCTCCAGGGGGGCCGGGGGGTTGGTTTGGACAGGGAATTCACCCCTCCACTTT	CASSSRGAGGLVWTGNSPLHF
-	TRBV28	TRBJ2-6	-	TGTGCCAGCGACGGTAGCTCTGGGGCCAACGTCCTGACTTTC	CASDGSSGANVLTF
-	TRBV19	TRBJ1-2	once	TGTGCCAGTAGTAGGGGGCAGGGCGCCAATGGATATGGCTACACCTTC	CASSRGQGANGYGYTF
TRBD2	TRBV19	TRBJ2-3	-	TGTGCCAGTAGTCCCCCGGGGGGTACGCAGTATTTT	CASSPPGGTQYF
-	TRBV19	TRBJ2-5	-	TGTGCCAGTAGTCCCCGGGCCCAAGGGGAGACCCAGTACTTC	CASSPRAQGETQYF
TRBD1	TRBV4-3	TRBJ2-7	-	TGCGCCAGCAGCCAGGGACAGAGGGGCGAGCAGTACTTC	CASSQGQRGEQYF
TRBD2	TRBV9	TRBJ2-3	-	TGTGCCAGCAGCGTAGTGGGGGGGGGCACAGATACGCAGTATTTT	CASSVVGGGTDTQYF
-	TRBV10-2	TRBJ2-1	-	TGCGCCAGCAGTGTTCCCGAATCCTACAATGAGCAGTTCTTC	CASSVPESYNEQFF
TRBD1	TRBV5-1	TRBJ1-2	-	TGCGCCAGCAGCGAAGGGACAGCTTCCTATGGCTACACCTTC	CASSEGTASYGYTF
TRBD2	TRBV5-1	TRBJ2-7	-	TGCGCCAGCAGCTTGACTAGCGGAAGCTACGAGCAGTACTTC	CASSLTSGSYEQYF
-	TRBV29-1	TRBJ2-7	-	TGCAGCGCCAGTGGGGGCTCCTACGAGCAGTACTTC	CSASGGSYEQYF
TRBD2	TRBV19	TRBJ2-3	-	TGTGCCAGTAGTATGGGGTCTAGCGGGGGCACAGATACGCAGTATTTT	CASSMGSSGGTDTQYF
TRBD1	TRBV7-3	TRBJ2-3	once	TGTGCCAGCAGCTTAAGACAGGGAGCAGATACGCAGTATTTT	CASSLRQGADTQYF
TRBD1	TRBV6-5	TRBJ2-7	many	TGTGCCAGCAGTTGGGGACAGGCCGTCGGGGAGCAGTACTTC	CASSWGQAVGEQYF
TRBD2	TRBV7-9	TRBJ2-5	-	TGTGCCAGCAGCCCCCGACTAGCGGAAGAGACCCAGTACTTC	CASSPRLAEETQYF
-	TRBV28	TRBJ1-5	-	TGTGCCAGCAGTCCGGGCGCGTATAGCAATCAGCCCCAGCATTTT	CASSPGAYSNQPQHF
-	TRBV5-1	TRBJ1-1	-	TGCGCCAGCAGCTGGGGGGGCACTGAAGCTTTCTTT	CASSWGGTEAFF